One sample yielded the 31 T cell receptor beta chains listed below, sequenced in a study of CD8+ T cells in alopecia areata. It was cDNA, reverse transcribed from extracted RNA, that served as the sequencing template. Here immunoSEQ multiplex PCR was the method, and the copy in TCRdb shows in-frame clones only, minus some. The sample yields approximately 140,000 clones, around four fifths seen once. Treatment specified: oral pan-JAK inhibitor, 5-10 mg twice daily. This material consisted of CD8+ T cells sorted from blood, taken at week 4, from a patient treated with tofacitinib. The receptors come from a human donor with alopecia areata.

This clone came up once. CDR3 DNA sequence: TGTGCCAGCAGCTTAGGCAACGGACAGGGATATGGCTACACCTTC. Its protein product is CASSLGNGQGYGYTF. V is TRBV7-9 and J is TRBJ1-2, with 8 nucleotides matching TRBD1. The CDR3 contains 15 residues. Germline-derived CDR1 and CDR2 are SEHNR and FQNEAQ (reference sequence). Trimming cost V 1 base and J 5 bases; bases outside gene matches: 6.

The rearrangement joins TRBV5-1 to TRBJ2-2; D call uncertain. V gave up 1 base and J gave up 4 bases, with 14 bases separating them. CDR3 length: 16 amino acids. Germline V gives CDR1 SGHRS, CDR2 YFSETQ. CDR3 protein: CASSLSARGRTGELFF. The CDR3 DNA reads TGCGCCAGCAGCTTGTCGGCCCGAGGCCGCACCGGGGAGCTGTTTTTT.

This rearrangement joins TRBV5-1 to TRBJ1-2; perhaps TRBD1 as D (5 bases). V was clipped by 4 bases and J by 8 bases, with 15 bases between them. CDR1 SGHRS and CDR2 YFSETQ come from the germline V gene. The CDR3 is 13 amino acids. The CDR3 reads CASSPGTVGGYTF. As DNA, the CDR3 is TGCGCCAGCAGCCCCGGGACGGTTGGGGGCTACACCTTC.

J is TRBJ2-3 and V is TRBV6-5; TRBD2 matches at 12 bases. This CDR3 contains 15 residues. CDR1 MNHEY and CDR2 SVGAGI come from the germline V gene. Trimming removed 7 bases from V and 5 bases from J; junction bases left unmatched: 7. CDR3 sequence (DNA): TGTGCCAGCACCCCTAGCGGGGGGGTCCAAGATACGCAGTATTTT. Its translation is CASTPSGGVQDTQYF.

The rearrangement uses TRBV2 and TRBJ2-3, with 7 bases aligning to TRBD1. The CDR3 sequence is 14 residues long. Germline V gene sequence: CDR1 SNHLY, CDR2 FYNNEI. V trimming: 5 bases; J trimming: 2 bases; junction bases outside the gene matches: 4. The chain's CDR3 is CASSTGALTDTQYF. As DNA, the CDR3 is TGTGCCAGCAGTACAGGGGCCCTCACAGATACGCAGTATTTT.

The genes are TRBV4-1 and TRBJ1-6, with 9 bases fitting TRBD1. Trimming removed 3 bases from V and 8 bases from J; junction bases left unmatched: 5. Germline lookup yields CDR1 MGHRA and CDR2 YSYEKL. CDR3 length: 15 amino acids. The CDR3 spells CASSQAGQGHSPLHF. The CDR3 DNA sequence: TGCGCCAGCAGCCAGGCTGGACAGGGGCATTCACCCCTCCACTTT.

V usage is TRBV6-6 and J usage is TRBJ1-5; D may be TRBD1 (5 bases). V was shortened by 6 bases and J by 3 bases, with 12 bases between the two germline ends. This CDR3 contains 14 residues. Germline lookup yields CDR1 MNHNY and CDR2 SVGAGI (reference sequence). The CDR3 DNA reads TGTGCCAGCAGCCGACAGAGCAACAATCAGCCCCAGCATTTT. As protein: CASSRQSNNQPQHF.

For the CDR3, the DNA is TGCAGCGGGGGGGGAGAGACCCAGTACTTC. Translation gives CSGGGETQYF. V is TRBV29-1 and J is TRBJ2-5; 7 bases align to TRBD2. Trimming removed 7 bases from V and 4 bases from J; junction bases left unmatched: 0. CDR1 and CDR2 from the germline V gene are SQVTM and ANQGSEA. This CDR3 region has 10 residues.

The chain has TRBV7-8 and TRBJ2-1, with D uncertain. V lost 4 bases to trimming and J lost 5 bases, with 6 bases between them. The V gene's germline CDR1 is SGHVS and CDR2 FQNEAQ. The CDR3 covers 12 residues. The CDR3 loop is CASSSWDNEQFF. The CDR3 bases are TGTGCCAGCAGCTCCTGGGACAATGAGCAGTTCTTC.

CDR3 DNA: TGTGCCAGCAGTCATCTTCGGGACAGTAGCACAGATACGCAGTATTTT. Amino acids: CASSHLRDSSTDTQYF. The V gene is TRBV28, the J gene TRBJ2-3, with TRBD1 matching 7 bases. The CDR3 is 16 amino acids. Per the germline V gene, CDR1 is MDHEN and CDR2 is SYDVKM. V lost 5 bases and J lost 0; bases outside the gene matches: 8.

This chain joins TRBV4-2 and TRBJ2-3, with 8 bases aligning to TRBD1. The CDR3 has 19 amino acids. V trimming: 0 bases; J trimming: 2 bases; junction bases outside the gene matches: 13. CDR1 is LGHNA, CDR2 YNFKEQ, per germline. The CDR3 is CASSQDARGLSPATDTQYF. In nucleotides, the CDR3 is TGTGCCAGCAGCCAAGATGCCAGGGGGCTCTCCCCTGCCACAGATACGCAGTATTTT.

In this sample, this clone turned up once. The chain has TRBV7-6 and TRBJ2-7, with 10 bases identical to TRBD2. Germline CDR1 and CDR2: SGHVS and FNYEAQ. CDR3 length: 14 amino acids. V lost 1 base, J lost 6 bases, and 3 bases stayed unmatched. The CDR3 protein is CASSLVSGGSEQYF. DNA of the CDR3: TGTGCCAGCAGCTTAGTTAGCGGGGGGAGCGAGCAGTACTTC.

This clone was counted a single time. V and J are TRBV4-1 and TRBJ2-7; the match to TRBD1 covers 8 bases. In germline, CDR1 is MGHRA, CDR2 YSYEKL. The ends lost 4 bases at V and 2 bases at J; junction bases unmatched: 10. The CDR3 runs 16 residues. The CDR3 DNA sequence: TGCGCCAGCAGCCTTCTGGGGACAGGACGGCCCTACGAGCAGTACTTC. Translating gives CASSLLGTGRPYEQYF.

The chain carries TRBV5-4 and TRBJ2-7; TRBD1 matches 7 bases. Germline trimming cut 2 bases from V and 2 bases from J; bases unmatched to any gene: 1. CDR3 length equals 13 residues. CDR1 and CDR2 (germline): SGHNT, YYREEE (reference sequence). Here the CDR3 DNA reads TGTGCCAGCAGCTTCAGGGGGACCTACGAGCAGTACTTC. Amino acids: CASSFRGTYEQYF.

The V and J genes are TRBV9 and TRBJ2-3; D tentatively reads TRBD1 or TRBD2 (6 bases each). The CDR3 loop spans 15 amino acids. Germline CDR1 SGDLS, CDR2 YYNGEE. Trimming removed 2 bases at V and 0 bases at J, with 10 bases between. CDR3 amino acids: CASSVGGRSTDTQYF. The CDR3 DNA follows: TGTGCCAGCAGCGTCGGGGGCCGGAGCACAGATACGCAGTATTTT.

The chain combines TRBV29-1 with TRBJ1-2; 8 bases agree with TRBD1. This CDR3 has 14 amino acids. Losses at the gene ends were 5 bases for V and 6 bases for J; bases not matched to a gene: 11. Germline CDR1 and CDR2: SQVTM and ANQGSEA. In DNA form, the CDR3 reads TGCAGCGTTCGGGGTACAGGGGGTCCTAATGGCTACACCTTC. Its protein product is CSVRGTGGPNGYTF.

The CDR3 nucleotides are TGCGCCAGCAGCCAAGACGGGACGATGGGCCCGATTAACTATGGCTACACCTTC. This encodes CASSQDGTMGPINYGYTF. This chain links TRBV4-3 with TRBJ1-2, with TRBD1 as a possible D gene (5 bases). The CDR3 extends over 18 amino acids. Per the germline V gene, CDR1 is LGHNA and CDR2 is YSLEER. Trimming took 0 bases from V and 1 from J, leaving 18 bases between them.

The gene calls are TRBV5-6 and TRBJ2-7; D possibly corresponds to TRBD1 (5 bases). Germline loops: CDR1 SGHDT, CDR2 YYEEEE. V lost 6 bases to trimming and J lost 1 base, with 14 bases between them. The CDR3 contains 14 residues. DNA of the CDR3: TGTGCCAGCACCTTAGGCCCAGGGTCCTACGAGCAGTACTTC. Residues: CASTLGPGSYEQYF.

The chain recombines TRBV27 with TRBJ2-1; the D gene is possibly TRBD1 (8 bases). The CDR3 contains 14 residues. Germline CDR1 MNHEY, CDR2 SMNVEV (reference sequence). V lost 5 bases and J lost 3, with 11 bases in between. In nucleotides, the CDR3 is TGTGCCAGCAGTAGCGGGACAGGCTACAATGAGCAGTTCTTC. This translates into CASSSGTGYNEQFF.

The rearrangement joins TRBV6-5 to TRBJ2-2; no firm D call. There are 11 residues in the CDR3. The germline V gene encodes CDR1 MNHEY and CDR2 SVGAGI. V was pared by 8 bases and J by 7 bases, with 8 bases between. This CDR3 reads CASRRNGELFF. The CDR3 region has the DNA TGTGCCAGCCGGCGGAACGGGGAGCTGTTTTTT.

The chain uses TRBV5-8 and TRBJ2-2; possible D gene TRBD2, 6 bases. CDR3 length: 18 residues. Germline V gene sequence: CDR1 SGHTS, CDR2 YDEGEE. V dropped 1 base and J dropped 6 bases, with 22 bases sitting between them. The CDR3 spells CASSLRRASRVLPGELFF. The CDR3 DNA reads TGTGCCAGCAGCTTGAGGAGGGCAAGTCGAGTACTCCCCGGGGAGCTGTTTTTT.

The chain carries TRBV4-3 and TRBJ1-2; 7 bases are shared with TRBD1. This CDR3 has 16 residues. J was trimmed by 3 bases and V by 5 bases; bases with no gene match: 12. Germline V gene lookup returns CDR1 LGHNA and CDR2 YSLEER. The DNA of the CDR3 is TGCGCCAGCAGCTCAGACCGACAGGGTTTTTACTATGGCTACACCTTC. Amino acids: CASSSDRQGFYYGYTF.

The V and J genes are TRBV15 and TRBJ2-7, with D hard to call. Trimming shortened V by 0 bases and J by 4 bases, and 13 bases separated the two germline ends. The CDR3 runs to 15 residues. Germline CDR1 and CDR2: LNHNV and YYDKDF (reference sequence). The CDR3 spells CATSRDVQTRYEQYF. CDR3 sequence (DNA): TGTGCCACCAGCAGAGATGTTCAGACTCGGTACGAGCAGTACTTC.

The CDR3 spells CASTAGGYSTDTQYF. As DNA, the CDR3 is TGTGCCAGCACGGCGGGGGGCTATAGCACAGATACGCAGTATTTT. This rearrangement joins TRBV7-6 to TRBJ2-3; 8 bases match TRBD2. The CDR3 consists of 15 residues. The V segment lost 7 bases and the J segment 0 bases; nucleotides outside the gene matches: 6. CDR1 is SGHVS, CDR2 FNYEAQ, per germline.

CDR3 sequence reads: CASSGRGGTEAFF. The CDR3 nucleotides read TGTGCCAGCAGCGGACGAGGGGGAACTGAAGCTTTCTTT. The rearrangement uses TRBV9 and TRBJ1-1; tentative D call: TRBD1 (6 bases). Trimming pared 3 bases from V and 5 bases from J, leaving 11 bases between. The germline V gene encodes CDR1 SGDLS and CDR2 YYNGEE. The CDR3 has 13 amino acids.

The rearrangement links TRBV5-1 to TRBJ2-1, with D possibly being TRBD2 (5 bases). There are 14 residues in the CDR3. The V gene's germline CDR1 is SGHRS and CDR2 YFSETQ. Between the trimmed V and J ends, which lost 2 bases and 5 bases, there was a span of 11 bases. The CDR3 DNA follows: TGCGCCAGCAGCTTAGAGGGCTCAAACAATGAGCAGTTCTTC. Its protein product is CASSLEGSNNEQFF.

The V and J genes are TRBV19 and TRBJ2-5, with 13 bases matching TRBD2. The CDR3 extends over 15 amino acids. V was pared by 7 bases and J by 5 bases, with 7 bases of the junction left unmatched. Germline values: CDR1 LNHDA, CDR2 SQIVND (reference sequence). CDR3 sequence reads: CASTLLAGGRETQYF. CDR3 nucleotides: TGTGCCAGTACCCTACTAGCGGGGGGGCGGGAGACCCAGTACTTC.

The chain recombines TRBV19 with TRBJ1-5; tentatively, D is TRBD1 (5 bases). Between the trimmed V and J ends, which lost 7 bases and 8 bases, there was a span of 9 bases. CDR3 length: 11 residues. CDR1 and CDR2 (germline): LNHDA, SQIVND (reference sequence). The CDR3 sequence is CASTSGEPQHF. The CDR3 coding sequence is TGTGCCAGTACCTCGGGGGAGCCCCAGCATTTT. Full variable domain (remainder filled in from reference TRBV19 and TRBJ1-5): DGGITQSPKYLFRKEGQNVTLSCEQNLNHDAMYWYRQDPGQGLRLIYYSQIVNDFQKGDIAEGYSVSREKKESFPLTVTSAQKNPTAFYLCASTSGEPQHFGDGTRLSIL.

The chain joins TRBV7-8 to TRBJ2-3; tentatively, D is TRBD2 (6 bases). V was pared by 1 base and J by 2 bases, with 7 bases between. Per germline, CDR1 SGHVS and CDR2 FQNEAQ. CDR3 length: 14 residues. CDR3 sequence reads: CASSLGGITDTQYF. CDR3 bases: TGTGCCAGCAGCTTAGGCGGGATCACAGATACGCAGTATTTT.

The J gene is TRBJ2-3, the V gene TRBV7-9, with D perhaps matching TRBD1 (6 bases). This CDR3 spans 15 amino acids. The germline V and J ends were trimmed by 5 bases and 6 bases, with 18 bases remaining between them. Looked up from germline, CDR1 is SEHNR and CDR2 is FQNEAQ (reference sequence). DNA for the CDR3: TGTGCCAGCAGCGCAACAGGGAATCGGGCGGATACGCAGTATTTT. The encoded protein is CASSATGNRADTQYF.

This chain links TRBV5-4 with TRBJ2-2; 8 nucleotides match TRBD1. Germline V gene lookup returns CDR1 SGHNT and CDR2 YYREEE (reference sequence). Unmatched junction bases numbered 2, after V lost 3 bases and J lost 4 bases. The length of the CDR3 is 14 residues. The CDR3 loop reads CASSSDRGTGELFF. The CDR3 DNA follows: TGTGCCAGCAGCTCCGACAGGGGCACCGGGGAGCTGTTTTTT.